The 16 T cell receptor beta chains below come from one sample, sequenced in a study of blood T cell repertoires in COVID-19. Profiling relied on immunoSEQ multiplex PCR, and the TCRdb table lists in-frame clones only, not all of them. This sample carries about 170,000 clones, about 74% of them seen once, and the ten largest clones take about 3%. The sample consisted of peripheral blood. The receptors originated from a woman older than 75 with acute or convalescent COVID-19.

The chain employs TRBV30 and TRBJ1-5; perhaps TRBD1 as D (6 bases). The CDR3 consists of 15 residues. Germline V gives CDR1 GTSNPN, CDR2 SVGIG (reference sequence). Trimming shortened V by 7 bases and J by 2 bases, and 18 bases separated the two germline ends. CDR3 sequence reads: CAYVPTEGGNQPQHF. The CDR3, as DNA: TGTGCCTATGTCCCGACTGAGGGGGGCAATCAGCCCCAGCATTTT.

This chain connects TRBV5-1 to TRBJ1-5, with D possibly TRBD1 on 5 matching bases. Trimming left V 0 bases short and J 7 bases short, with 14 bases between. CDR1 is SGHRS and CDR2 is YFSETQ in the germline V gene. The CDR3 is 15 residues long. For the CDR3, the DNA is TGCGCCAGCAGCTTGGCGGGGGGGATGGACCAGCCCCAGCATTTT. Protein: CASSLAGGMDQPQHF. The full variable domain, rest sourced from reference TRBV5-1 and TRBJ1-5, is KAGVTQTPRYLIKTRGQQVTLSCSPISGHRSVSWYQQTPGQGLQFLFEYFSETQRNKGNFPGRFSGRQFSNSRSEMNVSTLELGDSALYLCASSLAGGMDQPQHFGDGTRLSIL.

J is TRBJ2-1 and V is TRBV24-1; 13 bases agree with TRBD2. The CDR3 is made up of 16 amino acids. Looked up from germline, CDR1 is KGHDR and CDR2 is SFDVKD. Trimming at V came to 4 bases and at J to 6 bases, leaving 5 bases not matched to a gene. CDR3: CATSDPGTSGINEQFF. CDR3 sequence (DNA): TGTGCCACCAGTGACCCCGGGACTAGCGGGATCAATGAGCAGTTCTTC.

The chain links TRBV19 to TRBJ2-1, with 7 nucleotides matching TRBD2. The germline V gene encodes CDR1 LNHDA and CDR2 SQIVND (reference sequence). CDR3 length equals 15 residues. Germline trimming cut 3 bases from V and 6 bases from J; bases unmatched to any gene: 8. Here the CDR3 DNA reads TGTGCCAGTAGTATGGGAGGGAGGGCCTCCAATGAGCAGTTCTTC. Its protein product is CASSMGGRASNEQFF.

The chain recombines TRBV28 with TRBJ1-1, with D possibly being TRBD1 (5 bases). The CDR3 consists of 12 residues. Trimming removed 3 bases from V and 11 bases from J, with 13 bases in between. From germline, CDR1 is MDHEN and CDR2 SYDVKM. For the CDR3, the DNA is TGTGCCAGCAGTTTTTGGCAGGGTGCGGCTTTCTTT. Its translation: CASSFWQGAAFF.

A word on this clone: The sample holds other DNA sequences that translate to the same CDR3. CDR3 in amino acids: CASSPPESSYEQYF. DNA for the CDR3: TGTGCCAGCTCACCACCAGAGAGCTCCTACGAGCAGTACTTC. The chain links TRBV18 to TRBJ2-7; unclear D gene. Per the germline V gene, CDR1 is KGHSH and CDR2 is LQKENI. Trimming removed 0 bases at V and 0 bases at J, with 6 bases between. The CDR3 consists of 14 residues.

CDR3 residues: CASSQDDPSQGGNSPLHF. The CDR3 DNA is TGTGCCAGCAGCCAAGATGACCCGAGTCAGGGGGGAAATTCACCCCTCCACTTT. The chain is built from TRBV4-2 and TRBJ1-6; the match to TRBD1 covers 7 bases. Germline V lookup: CDR1 LGHNA, CDR2 YNFKEQ. With 0 bases clipped from V and 7 bases from J, the junction kept 12 bases outside the gene matches. The CDR3 extends over 18 amino acids.

The V gene is TRBV28, the J gene TRBJ2-1; 10 bases match TRBD1. Germline assignment: CDR1 MDHEN and CDR2 SYDVKM. V was pared by 5 bases and J by 6 bases, with 4 bases of the junction left unmatched. This CDR3 contains 14 residues. This CDR3 reads CASSPGQGINEQFF. Written as DNA, the CDR3 is TGTGCCAGCAGTCCGGGACAGGGGATCAATGAGCAGTTCTTC.

The chain recombines TRBV6-2 or TRBV6-3 with TRBJ1-5; D not resolved. The CDR3 consists of 13 residues. V lost 2 bases and J lost 6, with 8 bases in between. Per the germline V gene, CDR1 is MNHEY and CDR2 is SVGEGT. CDR3 sequence: CASSYREPQPQHF. CDR3 bases: TGTGCCAGCAGTTACCGGGAACCTCAGCCCCAGCATTTT.

This clone showed up just a few times. The rearrangement uses TRBV28 and TRBJ1-2, with D possibly being TRBD1 (6 bases). The CDR3 runs to 11 residues. V lost 5 bases, J lost 8 bases, and 9 bases lay in between. The germline gives CDR1 MDHEN, CDR2 SYDVKM. Here the CDR3 DNA reads TGTGCCAGCAGTGCCAGGGGCGGCTACACCTTC. Residues: CASSARGGYTF.

The chain couples TRBV18 to TRBJ2-1; D may be TRBD1 (5 bases). CDR1 is KGHSH and CDR2 is LQKENI in the germline V gene. The length of the CDR3 is 14 residues. V was cut by 3 bases and J by 4 bases, with 10 bases left in between. The CDR3 reads CASSPGQTYNEQFF. CDR3 in DNA: TGTGCCAGCTCACCCGGACAAACGTACAATGAGCAGTTCTTC.

This chain uses TRBV28 with TRBJ1-1; weak D call: TRBD1 (6 bases). This CDR3 has 15 residues. Germline CDR1 is MDHEN and CDR2 is SYDVKM. V was pared by 5 bases and J by 4 bases, with 17 bases between. The CDR3 sequence is CASSALDRRSTEAFF. CDR3 in DNA: TGTGCCAGCAGTGCCCTAGACAGGAGGAGCACTGAAGCTTTCTTT.

This clone has more than one count but fewer than ten. The genes are TRBV3-1 (or the pseudogene TRBV3-2) and TRBJ2-5, with D unresolved. V was clipped by 4 bases and J by 1 base, with 7 bases between them. Germline lookup yields CDR1 LGHDT and CDR2 YNNKEL (reference sequence). The CDR3 covers 13 residues. CDR3 sequence: CASSRAVQETQYF. The CDR3 region has the DNA TGTGCCAGCAGCCGAGCCGTCCAAGAGACCCAGTACTTC.

The chain carries TRBV5-1 and TRBJ1-2, with TRBD1 as a possible D gene (6 bases). The germline CDR1 and CDR2 sequences are SGHRS and YFSETQ. The CDR3 covers 13 residues. The V end lost 4 bases, the J end lost 8 bases, and 15 bases lay between the germline ends. The CDR3: CASSRDTSGGYTF. CDR3 coding DNA: TGCGCCAGCAGCCGGGACACCTCGGGCGGCTACACCTTC. Together with reference TRBV5-1 and TRBJ1-2, the CDR3 gives the full variable domain: KAGVTQTPRYLIKTRGQQVTLSCSPISGHRSVSWYQQTPGQGLQFLFEYFSETQRNKGNFPGRFSGRQFSNSRSEMNVSTLELGDSALYLCASSRDTSGGYTFGSGTRLTVV.

This clone was observed a few times. The V gene is TRBV10-2, the J gene TRBJ1-5; D gene uncertain. The CDR3 runs 15 residues. V lost 6 bases to trimming and J lost 3 bases, with 15 bases between them. Germline lookup yields CDR1 WSHSY and CDR2 SAAADI. CDR3 nucleotides: TGCGCCAGCAGGAGAGGAGGCAGGCTCAATCAGCCCCAGCATTTT. This encodes CASRRGGRLNQPQHF.

The chain recombines TRBV9 with TRBJ2-1; TRBD2 agrees at 10 bases. The CDR3 runs to 15 residues. Germline V gives CDR1 SGDLS, CDR2 YYNGEE. V was clipped by 2 bases and J by 9 bases; unmatched bases: 8. The CDR3 nucleotides are TGTGCCAGCAGCGTTCGGCCTAGCGGGAGTGCTGAGCAGTTCTTC. As protein: CASSVRPSGSAEQFF.